A selection of T cell receptor beta chains follows, all from one sample in a study of T cell responses to AZD1222 COVID-19 vaccine. Profiling relied on immunoSEQ multiplex PCR, and the TCRdb table lists in-frame clones only, not all of them. Here the sample spans 90,000 to 150,000 clones, under 90% being singletons. Specimen: peripheral blood, collected on day 0 of AZD1222 vaccination. These receptors all stem from an adult in good health. Each CDR3 is given with its conserved first and last residue. Each record gives: V gene, clone size, J gene, D gene, CDR3 DNA, CDR3 protein. D genes are given only for firm matches. Only part of the rows carry a size: once, few, many, or a class if the clone is expanded.

TRBV11-3	once	TRBJ2-1	TRBD1	TGTGCCAGCAGCCCAACCCCTTCGGACAGGGTAAATGAGCAGTTCTTC	CASSPTPSDRVNEQFF
TRBV11-2	NA	TRBJ1-3	TRBD1	TGTGCCAGCAGCCCGGGACAGTTCGTTGGAAACACCATATATTTT	CASSPGQFVGNTIYF
TRBV30	NA	TRBJ2-7	TRBD2	TGTGCCTGGAGTCTAGCGGGAGTCTACGAGCAGTACTTC	CAWSLAGVYEQYF
TRBV20-1	NA	TRBJ2-1	NA	TGCAGTGCTCGTGGGACTCGGTACAATGAGCAGTTCTTC	CSARGTRYNEQFF
TRBV3-1/TRBV3-2	NA	TRBJ1-6	NA	TGTGCCAGCAGCCAAGATCACGCGGGAAATAATTCACCCCTCCACTTT	CASSQDHAGNNSPLHF
TRBV3-1/TRBV3-2	NA	TRBJ2-1	TRBD2	TGTGCCAGCAGCCAAGTAACTAGCGGGGAGATCAACAATGAGCAGTTCTTC	CASSQVTSGEINNEQFF
TRBV27	NA	TRBJ2-2	NA	TGTGCCAGCAGTAGCTCGGTGGGTTGGGCCACCGGGGAGCTGTTTTTT	CASSSSVGWATGELFF
TRBV28	NA	TRBJ1-3	NA	TGTGCCAGCAGCCTATGGAGCTCTGGAAACACCATATATTTT	CASSLWSSGNTIYF
TRBV19	NA	TRBJ1-1	NA	TGTGCCAGTAGCTGGCCCTGGGGGAACACTGAAGCTTTCTTT	CASSWPWGNTEAFF
TRBV28	NA	TRBJ1-6	NA	TGTGCCAGCAGTTCCCCGGGGCAGGCAGGGAATAATTCACCCCTCCACTTT	CASSSPGQAGNNSPLHF
TRBV28	NA	TRBJ2-3	NA	TGTGCCAGTACTACTTCCGTATTGGCAGATACGCAGTATTTT	CASTTSVLADTQYF
TRBV27	NA	TRBJ2-7	NA	TGTGCCAGCATCGACGTAACCTACGAGCAGTACTTC	CASIDVTYEQYF
TRBV4-2	NA	TRBJ1-5	NA	TGTGCCAGCAGCCAAGGACAGGCCGATCAGCCCCAGCATTTT	CASSQGQADQPQHF
TRBV7-6	few	TRBJ2-2	NA	TGTGCCAGCAGCACCGGGTCTGCGAACACCGGGGAGCTGTTTTTT	CASSTGSANTGELFF
TRBV7-2	NA	TRBJ2-1	NA	TGTGCCAGCAGCTTAGACGCTGGGTACAATGAGCAGTTCTTC	CASSLDAGYNEQFF
TRBV5-1	once	TRBJ2-6	NA	TGCGCCAGCAGCTTGCCCTCCTCTGGGGCCAACGTCCTGACTTTC	CASSLPSSGANVLTF
TRBV30	NA	TRBJ2-7	NA	TGTGCCTGGAGTGATAGATACCCCTACGAGCAGTACTTC	CAWSDRYPYEQYF
TRBV18	NA	TRBJ2-7	TRBD2	TGTGCCAGCTCACCAGCTGCGGGGGGCTACGAGCAGTACTTC	CASSPAAGGYEQYF
TRBV7-2	NA	TRBJ1-4	NA	TGTGCCAGCAGCGGACTGGGGGCAACTAATGAAAAACTGTTTTTT	CASSGLGATNEKLFF
TRBV28	once	TRBJ2-5	TRBD2	TGTGCCAGCAGTGGGGGGGGAGAAGAGACCCAGTACTTC	CASSGGGEETQYF
TRBV28	once	TRBJ2-7	NA	TGTGCCAGCAGAACTTACGAGGAGCAGTACTTC	CASRTYEEQYF
TRBV3-1/TRBV3-2	once	TRBJ2-5	NA	TGTGCCAGCAGCCCACAGGGCTACCAAGAGACCCAGTACTTC	CASSPQGYQETQYF
TRBV13	NA	TRBJ1-2	NA	TGTGCCAGCAGCTTGACGGCTTCCGACTATGGCTACACCTTC	CASSLTASDYGYTF
TRBV5-4	NA	TRBJ2-5	TRBD2	TGTGCCAGCAGCTTAGGGACTAGCGGGGGGGTAGAGACCCAGTACTTC	CASSLGTSGGVETQYF
TRBV18	NA	TRBJ1-4	NA	TGTGCCAGCTCCCCGCGGGTAGAGGATGAAAAACTGTTTTTT	CASSPRVEDEKLFF
TRBV19	NA	TRBJ2-1	TRBD1	TGTGCCAGTCGCCTGTTGACGACAGGGGGTGAGCAGTTCTTC	CASRLLTTGGEQFF
TRBV28	once	TRBJ1-2	NA	TGTGCCAGCAGTCAGGGGCGTAACTATGGCTACACCTTC	CASSQGRNYGYTF
TRBV6-5	NA	TRBJ2-7	NA	TGTGCCAGCAGGTCACAGGGCTACGAGCAGTACTTC	CASRSQGYEQYF
TRBV10-1	NA	TRBJ2-1	TRBD2	TGCGCCAGCAGTGACCAAACTAGCGGCTCCTACAATGAGCAGTTCTTC	CASSDQTSGSYNEQFF
TRBV5-4	NA	TRBJ1-1	NA	TGTGCCAGCAGCTTGGGGTTCACGAACACTGAAGCTTTCTTT	CASSLGFTNTEAFF
TRBV5-4	NA	TRBJ1-2	TRBD1	TGTGCCAGCAGCCCCGGTCCGGAACAGGGGGCAAATGGCTACACCTTC	CASSPGPEQGANGYTF
TRBV19	NA	TRBJ2-1	NA	TGTGCCAGTAGTACGCCAGGGTCCCACAATGAGCAGTTCTTC	CASSTPGSHNEQFF
TRBV19	NA	TRBJ2-6	NA	TGTGCCAGTAGTACCTCCTCGACTAGCTCTGGGGCCAACGTCCTGACTTTC	CASSTSSTSSGANVLTF
TRBV3-1/TRBV3-2	NA	TRBJ1-5	NA	TGTGCCAGCAGCCAAGACCCCCGCCGGCCCCAGCATTTT	CASSQDPRRPQHF
TRBV29-1	NA	TRBJ2-1	TRBD1	TGCAGCGGAAGACAGGGATACAATGAGCAGTTCTTC	CSGRQGYNEQFF
TRBV2	NA	TRBJ2-1	TRBD1	TGTGCCAGCAGTCGGACAGGCGTGAGGAATGAGCAGTTCTTC	CASSRTGVRNEQFF
TRBV28	NA	TRBJ1-1	NA	TGTGCCAGCAGTTATGTAGTGATGAACACTGAAGCTTTCTTT	CASSYVVMNTEAFF
TRBV18	NA	TRBJ2-5	NA	TGTGCCAGCTCATACCTCCAAGAGACCCAGTACTTC	CASSYLQETQYF
TRBV5-6	NA	TRBJ2-7	NA	TGTGCCAGCAGCGGGGACTCCCGCTACGAGCAGTACTTC	CASSGDSRYEQYF
TRBV5-4	NA	TRBJ2-2	NA	TGTGCCAGCAGCTCTGACTTGTACACCGGGGAGCTGTTTTTT	CASSSDLYTGELFF
TRBV3-1/TRBV3-2	NA	TRBJ2-2	TRBD1	TGTGCCAGCAGCCAAGTAATGATCGGAGACAGGGGAAGGGGTTACACCGGGGAGCTGTTTTTT	CASSQVMIGDRGRGYTGELFF
TRBV10-3	NA	TRBJ2-2	NA	TGTGCCATCAGTGAGTCGCGGAGCACCGGGGAGCTGTTTTTT	CAISESRSTGELFF
TRBV2	NA	TRBJ2-5	TRBD2	TGTGCCAGCAGTCCGGGACTAGCGGCCCAAGAGACCCAGTACTTC	CASSPGLAAQETQYF